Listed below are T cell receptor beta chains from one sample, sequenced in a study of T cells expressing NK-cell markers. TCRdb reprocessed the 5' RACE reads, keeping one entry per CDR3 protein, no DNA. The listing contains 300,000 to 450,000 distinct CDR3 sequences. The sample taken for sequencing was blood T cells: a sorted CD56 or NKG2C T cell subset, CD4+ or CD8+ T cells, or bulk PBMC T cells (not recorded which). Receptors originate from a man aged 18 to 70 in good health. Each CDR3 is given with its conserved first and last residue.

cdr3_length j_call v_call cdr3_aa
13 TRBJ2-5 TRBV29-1 CSSRQGAGETQYF
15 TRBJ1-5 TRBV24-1 CATSDARQGPQPQHF
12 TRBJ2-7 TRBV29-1 CSVRLAGAEQYF
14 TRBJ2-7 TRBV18 CASSHSSVTYEQYF
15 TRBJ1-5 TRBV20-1 CSASDLSEGNQPQHF
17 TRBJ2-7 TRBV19 CASSPGLAGGTAYEQYF
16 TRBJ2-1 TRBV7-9 CASSLTGGRTYNEQFF
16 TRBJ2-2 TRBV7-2 CASSPIGQLNTGELFF
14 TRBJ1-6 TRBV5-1 CASSLDRVRSPLHF
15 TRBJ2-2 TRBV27 CASSPRGPGTGELFF
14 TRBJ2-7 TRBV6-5 CASSYDLGVAEQYF
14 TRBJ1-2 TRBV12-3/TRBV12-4 CASNIRGRHYGYTF
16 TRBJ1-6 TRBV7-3 CASSSQGAGHNSPLHF
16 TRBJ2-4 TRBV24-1 CATSDPRGVRINIQYF
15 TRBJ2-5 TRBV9 CASSTPGRGPETQYF